These 25 T cell receptor beta chains came from one sample sequenced in a study of blood T cell repertoires in COVID-19. The assay was immunoSEQ multiplex PCR, and TCRdb's table has in-frame clones only and misses some. The repertoire holds roughly 290,000 clones, with approximately 90% as singletons. The sequencing sample was made of peripheral blood. These TCRs come from a man younger than 45 with acute or convalescent COVID-19.

The sample holds one count of this clone. The J gene is TRBJ2-7, the V gene TRBV30; 7 nucleotides match TRBD1. The CDR3 has 19 residues. The germline gives CDR1 GTSNPN, CDR2 SVGIG (reference sequence). The J segment lost 0 bases and the V segment lost 1 base, leaving 18 bases of the junction unmatched. CDR3 region: CAWSANPGQPAPLSYEQYF. The CDR3 region has the DNA TGTGCCTGGAGTGCGAACCCGGGACAGCCCGCGCCCCTCTCCTACGAGCAGTACTTC.

The table lists this clone with a count of one. V is TRBV9 and J is TRBJ2-7; D is perhaps TRBD2 (7 bases). The germline gives CDR1 SGDLS, CDR2 YYNGEE. The CDR3 has 15 amino acids. V lost 3 bases and J lost 3, with 16 bases in between. The CDR3 here is CASSEGGSYSYEQYF. The CDR3 DNA sequence: TGTGCCAGCAGCGAGGGGGGGAGTTACAGCTACGAGCAGTACTTC.

Turning to this clone: Different DNA sequences within this sample yield the same CDR3. The V and J genes are TRBV4-1 and TRBJ1-1; D uncertain. The germline V gene encodes CDR1 MGHRA and CDR2 YSYEKL. The V and J ends lost 3 bases and 5 bases respectively, with 7 bases between them. The CDR3 consists of 12 residues. The CDR3 DNA reads TGCGCCAGCAGCCACGGTAATACTGAAGCTTTCTTT. Its translation: CASSHGNTEAFF.

The V gene is TRBV18, the J gene TRBJ1-1, with 7 bases matching TRBD1. The V segment lost 3 bases and the J segment 3 bases; nucleotides outside the gene matches: 4. Germline V lookup: CDR1 KGHSH, CDR2 LQKENI. The CDR3 extends over 14 amino acids. The CDR3 DNA is TGTGCCAGCTCACCGGTCAGGGGGGACACTGAAGCTTTCTTT. This sequence encodes CASSPVRGDTEAFF.

This clone was seen more than once but under ten times. This chain links TRBV28 with TRBJ1-1; D unclear. This CDR3 comprises 14 residues. Trimming took 5 bases from V and 0 from J, leaving 10 bases between them. Germline V gives CDR1 MDHEN, CDR2 SYDVKM. As DNA, the CDR3 is TGTGCCAGCAGTGTACATGTGTTGAACACTGAAGCTTTCTTT. The encoded protein is CASSVHVLNTEAFF. Based on the CDR3 plus reference TRBV28 and TRBJ1-1, the full variable domain is DVKVTQSSRYLVKRTGEKVFLECVQDMDHENMFWYRQDPGLGLRLIYFSYDVKMKEKGDIPEGYSVSREKKERFSLILESASTNQTSMYLCASSVHVLNTEAFFGQGTRLTVV.

This chain connects TRBV5-4 to TRBJ2-1, with TRBD2 as a possible D gene (6 bases). V lost 0 bases and J lost 1, with 11 bases in between. Germline CDR1 is SGHNT and CDR2 is YYREEE (reference sequence). CDR3 length: 16 amino acids. The CDR3 DNA follows: TGTGCCAGCAGCTTGGTGGGAGGAGGGTCCTACAATGAGCAGTTCTTC. This codes for CASSLVGGGSYNEQFF.

The genes are TRBV19 and TRBJ1-6; 7 nucleotides align to TRBD1. The V gene's germline CDR1 is LNHDA and CDR2 SQIVND (reference sequence). The CDR3 extends over 13 amino acids. V was pared by 7 bases and J by 8 bases, with 5 bases of the junction left unmatched. CDR3 region: CASNVDRDSPLHF. The CDR3 DNA reads as TGTGCCAGTAACGTCGACAGGGATTCACCCCTCCACTTT.

CDR3 region: CASSRRGTGGAGTEAFF. The CDR3 DNA sequence: TGTGCCAGTAGTAGGCGTGGGACAGGGGGCGCGGGCACTGAAGCTTTCTTT. The chain recombines TRBV19 with TRBJ1-1; 12 bases are shared with TRBD1. Trimming cost V 4 bases and J 4 bases; bases outside gene matches: 10. Per germline, CDR1 LNHDA and CDR2 SQIVND (reference sequence). This CDR3 has 17 residues.

This chain joins TRBV5-1 and TRBJ2-7; the D gene is possibly TRBD1 (5 bases). Germline lookup yields CDR1 SGHRS and CDR2 YFSETQ. Trimming took off 2 bases at V and 0 bases at J, with 9 bases between the two ends. This CDR3 contains 14 residues. CDR3 protein: CASSLMTDSYEQYF. CDR3 sequence (DNA): TGCGCCAGCAGCTTAATGACAGACTCCTACGAGCAGTACTTC.

CDR3 region: CASKQGLNQPQHF. The CDR3 DNA sequence: TGTGCCAGCAAGCAGGGCTTAAATCAGCCCCAGCATTTT. The chain is built from TRBV28 and TRBJ1-5; maybe TRBD1 (5 bases). Germline CDR1 and CDR2: MDHEN and SYDVKM. The germline V and J ends were trimmed by 7 bases and 4 bases, with 11 bases remaining between them. This CDR3 has 13 residues.

V is TRBV15 and J is TRBJ1-1, with 10 bases matching TRBD1. The V gene end was trimmed by 1 base and the J gene end by 6 bases; junction bases not matched to a gene: 5. The V gene's germline CDR1 is LNHNV and CDR2 YYDKDF (reference sequence). The CDR3 length is 15 residues. The CDR3 DNA follows: TGTGCCACCAGCAGAGTGAGGGACAGGGGTCCTGAAGCTTTCTTT. It specifies CATSRVRDRGPEAFF.

CDR3 coding DNA: TGTGCCAGCAGCTTAGATTGGCAGGGAAACACCATATATTTT. It codes for CASSLDWQGNTIYF. The chain carries TRBV11-2 and TRBJ1-3; D ambiguous. From germline, CDR1 is SGHAT and CDR2 FQNNGV. The length of the CDR3 is 14 residues. V lost 0 bases, J lost 4 bases, and 7 bases lay in between.

The chain recombines TRBV7-9 with TRBJ1-4; no definite D call. The ends were cut back, 5 bases at V and 6 bases at J, with 7 bases in the middle. Germline V gene lookup returns CDR1 SEHNR and CDR2 FQNEAQ (reference sequence). CDR3 length: 12 amino acids. CDR3 protein: CASSPTHEKLFF. The CDR3 DNA reads as TGTGCCAGCAGCCCGACACATGAAAAACTGTTTTTT.

This clone is a singleton in its sample. The chain carries TRBV3-1 (or the pseudogene TRBV3-2) and TRBJ1-4; no clear D gene. The CDR3 runs to 15 residues. V lost 4 bases to trimming and J lost 0 bases, with 9 bases between them. Germline V CDR1 and CDR2: LGHDT, YNNKEL (reference sequence). Here the CDR3 DNA reads TGTGCCAGCAGCCCCAAACGGGCAACTAATGAAAAACTGTTTTTT. Its translation: CASSPKRATNEKLFF.

The chain combines TRBV3-1 (or the pseudogene TRBV3-2) with TRBJ1-6, with 7 bases aligning to TRBD1. The germline CDR1 and CDR2 sequences are LGHDT and YNNKEL (reference sequence). V shed 0 bases, J shed 8 bases, and the junction held 10 bases outside the gene matches. The CDR3 runs 17 residues. For the CDR3, the DNA is TGTGCCAGCAGCCAAGATCAGGGGGGACCGCCGGATTCACCCCTCCACTTT. Its translation: CASSQDQGGPPDSPLHF.

J is TRBJ2-1 and V is TRBV10-1; 7 nucleotides line up with TRBD2. With V trimmed by 4 bases and J by 2 bases, 2 bases remained unmatched. This CDR3 region has 14 residues. Germline lookup yields CDR1 WNHNN and CDR2 SYGVQD (reference sequence). The CDR3 here is CASSGSGAYNEQFF. CDR3 DNA sequence: TGCGCCAGCAGTGGGAGCGGGGCCTACAATGAGCAGTTCTTC.

The chain uses TRBV11-2 and TRBJ2-1; TRBD2 is a possible D gene (5 bases). Germline values: CDR1 SGHAT, CDR2 FQNNGV. This CDR3 region has 14 residues. The germline V and J ends were trimmed by 0 bases and 7 bases, with 10 bases remaining between them. The CDR3 here is CASSLERAGNEQFF. CDR3 DNA sequence: TGTGCCAGCAGCTTAGAGAGGGCCGGAAATGAGCAGTTCTTC.

The J gene is TRBJ2-1, the V gene TRBV28; D is possibly TRBD2 (6 bases). The V gene's germline CDR1 is MDHEN and CDR2 SYDVKM. The CDR3 has 17 amino acids. V was shortened by 3 bases and J by 0 bases, with 15 bases between the two germline ends. DNA of the CDR3: TGTGCCAGCAGTTTTCGAATAGCGGCCCCCTCCTACAATGAGCAGTTCTTC. The encoded protein is CASSFRIAAPSYNEQFF. The full variable domain, in which reference TRBV28 and TRBJ2-1 provide the parts outside the CDR3, is DVKVTQSSRYLVKRTGEKVFLECVQDMDHENMFWYRQDPGLGLRLIYFSYDVKMKEKGDIPEGYSVSREKKERFSLILESASTNQTSMYLCASSFRIAAPSYNEQFFGPGTRLTVL.

The chain couples TRBV3-1 (or the pseudogene TRBV3-2) to TRBJ2-3; D is uncertain. V lost 1 base to trimming and J lost 3 bases, with 8 bases between them. Germline-derived CDR1 and CDR2 are LGHDT and YNNKEL (reference sequence). The CDR3 contains 14 residues. CDR3 sequence reads: CASSQVVTTDTQYF. The CDR3 nucleotides are TGTGCCAGCAGCCAAGTTGTTACTACAGATACGCAGTATTTT.

The J gene is TRBJ2-3, the V gene TRBV25-1; 10 nucleotides match TRBD2. V was clipped by 3 bases and J by 2 bases; unmatched bases: 11. The germline V gene encodes CDR1 MGHDK and CDR2 SYGVNS. The CDR3 has 18 residues. CDR3 protein: CASSDQSGLASYTDTQYF. Here the CDR3 DNA reads TGTGCCAGCAGTGACCAATCGGGACTAGCGTCTTACACAGATACGCAGTATTTT. Variable domain in full (rest from reference TRBV25-1 and TRBJ2-3): EADIYQTPRYLVIGTGKKITLECSQTMGHDKMYWYQQDPGMELHLIHYSYGVNSTEKGDLSSESTVSRIRTEHFPLTLESARPSHTSQYLCASSDQSGLASYTDTQYFGPGTRLTVL.

The CDR3 DNA reads TGTGCCAGCAGTCCCGGGACAGCAAGAAACACCATATATTTT. It is translated as CASSPGTARNTIYF. V is TRBV27 and J is TRBJ1-3; the match to TRBD1 covers 7 bases. V dropped 5 bases and J dropped 5; count of bases not matched to a gene: 6. Germline-derived CDR1 and CDR2 are MNHEY and SMNVEV (reference sequence). CDR3 length equals 14 residues.

This sequence joins TRBV7-9 and TRBJ1-2, with a weak D call TRBD1 (6 bases). Germline loops: CDR1 SEHNR, CDR2 FQNEAQ (reference sequence). V gave up 3 bases and J gave up 7 bases, with 15 bases separating them. This CDR3 spans 14 amino acids. This CDR3 reads CASSLAGDKAGYTF. In DNA form, the CDR3 reads TGTGCCAGCAGCTTGGCAGGGGATAAGGCTGGCTACACCTTC. Filled out from reference TRBV7-9 and TRBJ1-2, the complete variable domain reads DTGVSQNPRHKITKRGQNVTFRCDPISEHNRLYWYRQTLGQGPEFLTYFQNEAQLEKSRLLSDRFSAERPKGSFSTLEIQRTEQGDSAMYLCASSLAGDKAGYTFGSGTRLTVV.

The chain combines TRBV18 with TRBJ2-7, with TRBD2 as a possible D gene (6 bases). The CDR3 spans 13 residues. Germline V gives CDR1 KGHSH, CDR2 LQKENI. Trimming took 4 bases from V and 2 from J, leaving 9 bases between them. The CDR3 DNA sequence: TGTGCCAGCTCACTGTCGGGGGCCTACGAGCAGTACTTC. This gives the protein CASSLSGAYEQYF.

Worth noting for this clone: Within the sample, other DNA sequences also encode this same CDR3. The chain recombines TRBV4-2 with TRBJ1-2; D unresolved. The CDR3 is made up of 13 amino acids. Germline CDR1 and CDR2: LGHNA and YNFKEQ. Trimming stripped 0 bases from V and 3 bases from J, with 5 bases between. The CDR3 DNA is TGTGCCAGCAGCCAAGACCGAGACTATGGCTACACCTTC. As protein: CASSQDRDYGYTF.

The chain links TRBV18 to TRBJ2-2, with TRBD1 identical over 7 bases. Germline V lookup: CDR1 KGHSH, CDR2 LQKENI. Trimming cost V 3 bases and J 1 base; bases outside gene matches: 2. This CDR3 has 15 residues. This CDR3 reads CASSPYRGNTGELFF. CDR3 DNA: TGTGCCAGCTCACCTTACAGGGGGAACACCGGGGAGCTGTTTTTT.